This entry lists 23 T cell receptor beta chains sequenced from one sample in a study of blood T cell repertoires in COVID-19. Produced via immunoSEQ multiplex PCR; TCRdb's table is partial and in-frame only. This sample has 110,000 or so clones, with 70% to 90% found just once. The sequenced sample consisted of peripheral blood. The receptor set was obtained from a man in his forties with acute or convalescent COVID-19.

This chain connects TRBV11-1 to TRBJ1-5, with D possibly being TRBD1 (5 bases). Trimming took 5 bases from V and 3 from J, leaving 11 bases between them. Germline CDR1 SGHAT, CDR2 FQDESV (reference sequence). The CDR3 is 14 amino acids. The CDR3 DNA reads TGTGCCAGCAGCCGGTCAGGGAACAATCAGCCCCAGCATTTT. It yields the protein CASSRSGNNQPQHF.

The genes are TRBV7-9 and TRBJ2-2; TRBD1 agrees at 7 bases. V lost 4 bases to trimming and J lost 5 bases; unmatched junction nucleotides: 7. CDR3 length: 15 residues. Germline V CDR1 and CDR2: SEHNR, FQNEAQ (reference sequence). The chain's CDR3 is CASSWAGTETGELFF. The CDR3 nucleotides read TGTGCCAGCAGCTGGGCCGGGACAGAGACCGGGGAGCTGTTTTTT.

The J gene is TRBJ2-1, the V gene TRBV5-1; weak D call: TRBD1 (7 bases). CDR3 length equals 17 residues. Between the trimmed V and J ends, which lost 3 bases and 0 bases, there was a span of 16 bases. Germline assignment: CDR1 SGHRS and CDR2 YFSETQ. CDR3 protein: CASSSREAGGSYNEQFF. CDR3 DNA: TGCGCCAGCAGCTCGAGGGAGGCAGGGGGCTCCTACAATGAGCAGTTCTTC.

The chain combines TRBV4-1 with TRBJ2-7; 12 positions match TRBD2. This CDR3 comprises 16 residues. Per the germline V gene, CDR1 is MGHRA and CDR2 is YSYEKL. J lost 3 bases, V lost 3 bases, and 6 bases had no gene match. Here the CDR3 reads CASSQDLAGGFYEQYF. The DNA of the CDR3 is TGCGCCAGCAGCCAGGACCTAGCGGGGGGGTTCTACGAGCAGTACTTC.

J is TRBJ2-1 and V is TRBV24-1; D might be TRBD1 (6 bases). Germline values: CDR1 KGHDR, CDR2 SFDVKD. V lost 3 bases, J lost 4 bases, and 15 bases lay in between. This CDR3 spans 16 amino acids. The CDR3 region is CATSDPKTGQYNEQFF. The DNA for the CDR3 is TGTGCCACCAGTGATCCAAAGACAGGACAGTACAATGAGCAGTTCTTC.

The rearrangement uses TRBV19 and TRBJ1-4; tentative D call: TRBD1 (5 bases). V lost 3 bases to trimming and J lost 0 bases, with 11 bases between them. Looked up from germline, CDR1 is LNHDA and CDR2 is SQIVND (reference sequence). The CDR3 is made up of 16 amino acids. In DNA form, the CDR3 reads TGTGCCAGTAGTATCGACAGACCCGCAACTAATGAAAAACTGTTTTTT. It codes for CASSIDRPATNEKLFF.

This rearrangement joins TRBV18 to TRBJ1-2; D gene ambiguous. Germline lookup yields CDR1 KGHSH and CDR2 LQKENI. Trimming removed 2 bases at V and 0 bases at J, with 7 bases between. The CDR3 length is 14 residues. The DNA of the CDR3 is TGTGCCAGCTCACCATGGGCAGCTAACTATGGCTACACCTTC. It specifies CASSPWAANYGYTF.

The chain joins TRBV4-3 to TRBJ2-2, with a possible D match to TRBD1 (6 bases). Germline V gene data show CDR1 as LGHNA and CDR2 as YSLEER. There are 17 residues in the CDR3. Trimming took off 11 bases at V and 1 base at J, with 23 bases between the two ends. In DNA, the CDR3 is TGCGCCTTCCCACAGGGCGCCTCCACTCTGAACACCGGGGAGCTGTTTTTT. This codes for CAFPQGASTLNTGELFF.

This clone has just a few counts. The chain is built from TRBV2 and TRBJ1-2; 8 positions agree with TRBD1. V shed 0 bases and J 4 bases; nucleotides not matched to a gene: 7. Germline-derived CDR1 and CDR2 are SNHLY and FYNNEI. The CDR3 is 16 amino acids. The DNA of the CDR3 is TGTGCCAGCAGTGAAGCTTTGTCAGGGGGCGCCTATGGCTACACCTTC. It translates to CASSEALSGGAYGYTF.

The rearrangement uses TRBV24-1 and TRBJ2-4; maybe TRBD2 (7 bases). Germline V CDR1 and CDR2: KGHDR, SFDVKD. Between the trimmed V and J ends, which lost 8 bases and 1 base, there was a span of 23 bases. The CDR3 extends over 18 amino acids. DNA for the CDR3: TGTGCCACCACCCACGTCCTCCGGGGGGCCCGGGCCAAAAACATTCAGTACTTC. It specifies CATTHVLRGARAKNIQYF.

The V call is TRBV5-4, the J call TRBJ2-7; the match to TRBD1 covers 8 bases. CDR1 is SGHNT and CDR2 is YYREEE in the germline V gene (reference sequence). The CDR3 extends over 15 amino acids. Trimming cost V 4 bases and J 2 bases; bases outside gene matches: 8. The CDR3 loop reads CASSDGQGGTYEQYF. The CDR3 DNA follows: TGTGCCAGCAGCGACGGACAGGGTGGGACCTACGAGCAGTACTTC. Drawing the rest from reference TRBV5-4 and TRBJ2-7, the complete variable domain is ETGVTQSPTHLIKTRGQQVTLRCSSQSGHNTVSWYQQALGQGPQFIFQYYREEENGRGNFPPRFSGLQFPNYSSELNVNALELDDSALYLCASSDGQGGTYEQYFGPGTRLTVT.

The chain combines TRBV3-1 (or the pseudogene TRBV3-2) with TRBJ2-7; perhaps TRBD2 as D (5 bases). V was trimmed by 3 bases and J by 7 bases, leaving 10 bases between them. The germline CDR1 and CDR2 sequences are LGHDT and YNNKEL (reference sequence). This CDR3 has 12 residues. The CDR3 here is CASSQPRGEQYF. The CDR3 region has the DNA TGTGCCAGCAGCCAGCCCCGAGGGGAGCAGTACTTC.

The chain combines TRBV15 with TRBJ1-1; TRBD1 agrees at 8 bases. Trimming at V came to 6 bases and at J to 5 bases, leaving 8 bases not matched to a gene. The germline V gene has CDR1 LNHNV and CDR2 YYDKDF (reference sequence). This CDR3 is built from 14 residues. The chain's CDR3 is CATRRAGGLTEAFF. The CDR3 coding sequence is TGTGCCACCAGGAGGGCAGGGGGCTTGACTGAAGCTTTCTTT.

This sequence joins TRBV7-7 and TRBJ2-5; no clear D. The CDR3 has 13 residues. Germline V gives CDR1 SSHAT, CDR2 FNYEAQ (reference sequence). Trimming took off 4 bases at V and 4 bases at J, with 10 bases between the two ends. The CDR3 DNA is TGTGCCAGCAGCTCTACCCCGGGAGAGACCCAGTACTTC. This encodes CASSSTPGETQYF.

This sequence joins TRBV7-3 and TRBJ2-1; 13 bases agree with TRBD2. Germline CDR1 and CDR2: SGHTA and FQGTGA. CDR3 size: 19 residues. Germline trimming cut 1 base from V and 0 bases from J; bases unmatched to any gene: 6. CDR3: CASSLKGRTSGGSYNEQFF. In DNA form, the CDR3 reads TGTGCCAGCAGCTTAAAAGGGAGGACTAGCGGGGGCTCCTACAATGAGCAGTTCTTC.

The J gene is TRBJ1-5, the V gene TRBV5-8; TRBD1 might be the D (6 bases). Germline loops: CDR1 SGHTS, CDR2 YDEGEE. CDR3 size: 13 residues. The V end lost 0 bases, the J end lost 11 bases, and 12 bases lay between the germline ends. CDR3 residues: CASSLEPGETQHF. The CDR3 DNA reads TGTGCCAGCAGCTTGGAGCCAGGGGAGACCCAGCATTTT.

V is TRBV6-5 and J is TRBJ1-2; 9 nucleotides line up with TRBD1. J was trimmed by 14 bases and V by 6 bases; bases with no gene match: 13. The CDR3 extends over 13 amino acids. CDR1 is MNHEY and CDR2 is SVGAGI in the germline V gene. The CDR3 bases are TGTGCCAGCAGGTCCGGGACAGGGCGTCTCCTTACCTTC. It codes for CASRSGTGRLLTF.

This clone was recorded only once. CDR3 sequence reads: CASVQGRGVRDEQFF. The CDR3 DNA follows: TGTGCCAGCGTCCAAGGCCGGGGTGTAAGGGATGAGCAGTTCTTC. The V call is TRBV3-1 (or the pseudogene TRBV3-2), the J call TRBJ2-1, with D possibly TRBD2 on 5 matching bases. The CDR3 extends over 15 amino acids. Germline V gene sequence: CDR1 LGHDT, CDR2 YNNKEL (reference sequence). Deletions cut 8 bases from V and 8 bases from J, with 22 bases between.

In this sample, this clone turned up once. V and J are TRBV28 and TRBJ1-5; 8 bases map to TRBD1. From germline, CDR1 is MDHEN and CDR2 SYDVKM. There are 15 residues in the CDR3. J was trimmed by 3 bases and V by 5 bases; bases with no gene match: 6. The CDR3 DNA reads TGTGCCAGCAGTCCACCAGGGGGCGTCAATCAGCCCCAGCATTTT. Residues: CASSPPGGVNQPQHF.

This chain uses TRBV5-1 with TRBJ2-6; TRBD1 matches at 9 bases. The V gene end was trimmed by 3 bases and the J gene end by 0 bases; junction bases not matched to a gene: 10. Germline V lookup: CDR1 SGHRS, CDR2 YFSETQ. The CDR3 spans 19 residues. CDR3 nucleotides: TGCGCCAGCAGCTCAGAATTGGGACAGGGTGGCTCTGGGGCCAACGTCCTGACTTTC. This encodes CASSSELGQGGSGANVLTF.

The genes are TRBV11-2 and TRBJ2-3, with TRBD2 as a possible D gene (7 bases). The CDR3 extends over 14 amino acids. Germline CDR1 SGHAT, CDR2 FQNNGV. V was pared by 2 bases and J by 4 bases, with 10 bases between. The CDR3 region has the DNA TGTGCCAGCAGCTTATGGGGGGGGCCAGATACGCAGTATTTT. It translates to CASSLWGGPDTQYF.

This CDR3 is CASSAWDSGDTQYF. The DNA for the CDR3 is TGTGCCAGCAGCGCATGGGACAGTGGAGATACGCAGTATTTT. J is TRBJ2-3 and V is TRBV9; the match to TRBD1 covers 7 bases. The CDR3 totals 14 residues. The germline V gene has CDR1 SGDLS and CDR2 YYNGEE. Unmatched junction bases numbered 6, after V lost 3 bases and J lost 5 bases.

The V call is TRBV6-1, the J call TRBJ1-1, with 10 nucleotides matching TRBD1. V shed 4 bases, J shed 3 bases, and the junction held 8 bases outside the gene matches. This CDR3 has 16 amino acids. Germline lookup yields CDR1 MNHNS and CDR2 SASEGT. This CDR3 is CASSGWDRGLDTEAFF. The CDR3 coding sequence is TGTGCCAGCAGTGGGTGGGACAGGGGTTTGGACACTGAAGCTTTCTTT.